This T cell receptor (beta chain) was identified in a study of post-analysis software for immune sequencing data. About the study: Recorded subtypes: relapsing-remitting, secondary progressive, progressive-relapsing; some patients unannotated. The study's findings and limits: Patients showed TRBV5-6, TRBV5-1 and TRBV20-1 among several TRBV segments more frequent than in controls. With F measure, samples from one preparation batch clustered together strongly.

Regarding this clonotype: Its antigen is unidentified.

Unique molecular identifiers were present in the TCR beta cDNA libraries. Each CDR3 protein is one row after TCRdb ran MiXCR on the PCR reads. The sample has about 380,000 distinct CDR3 sequences, around 37% seen once. The germline V and J ends were trimmed by 3 bases and 0 bases, with 19 bases remaining between them. Germline CDR1 is LGHDT and CDR2 is YNNKEL (reference sequence). The CDR3 has 18 amino acids. V usage is TRBV3-1 and J usage is TRBJ2-3; D might be TRBD1 (6 bases). This sequence originates from a girl aged 5 to 17 with multiple sclerosis. Specimen: blood. The CDR3 DNA reads as TGTGCCAGCAGCCATAAATGGACCGGGACATCTAGCACAGATACGCAGTATTTT. Translating it yields CASSHKWTGTSSTDTQYF.